The 15 T cell receptor beta chains presented below share a single source sample, sequenced in a study of T-cell reconstitution after alpha-beta-depleted transplantation in children. Unique molecular identifiers were incorporated into the prepared TCRbeta library. TCRdb reanalysed the PCR reads using MiXCR and keeps one entry per CDR3 protein. Of 200,000 to 250,000 distinct CDR3 sequences in the sample, under 8.5% were seen once. The material was PBMCs, mostly from graft donor cells, obtained 360 days after TCRalphabeta/CD19-depleted stem cell transplant. The receptors come from a male patient aged 2 to 9 who had a stem cell transplant for acute myeloid leukemia, so the T cells may come from the graft donor.

The chain carries TRBV2 and TRBJ2-7; D is uncertain. This CDR3 is 15 amino acids long. V was shortened by 6 bases and J by 1 base, with 16 bases between the two germline ends. Per germline, CDR1 SNHLY and CDR2 FYNNEI. CDR3 residues: CASSPDLLQSYEQYF. The CDR3, as DNA: TGTGCCAGCAGCCCGGACCTGCTCCAATCCTACGAGCAGTACTTC.

This clonotype appeared a few times. CDR3: CASSQGADTGGANEKLFF. CDR3 nucleotide sequence: TGTGCCAGCAGCCAAGGAGCAGATACAGGGGGGGCTAATGAAAAACTGTTTTTT. The V gene is TRBV4-2, the J gene TRBJ1-4; TRBD1 matches at 8 bases. Germline V gene data show CDR1 as LGHNA and CDR2 as YNFKEQ. Trimming took 1 base from V and 3 from J; bases not matched to a gene: 10. This CDR3 region has 18 residues.

Remarks on this clonotype: An end of the junction differs from the germline gene, which may be a read error. This chain joins TRBV5-1 and TRBJ1-1; 9 nucleotides agree with TRBD1. Germline CDR1 reads SGHRS; CDR2 reads YFSETQ. This CDR3 contains 13 residues. CDR3 amino acids: CASRFGTGHESFF. The CDR3 DNA reads TGCGCCAGCAGATTCGGGACAGGGCATGAATCTTTCTTT.

There are a few counts of this clonotype. The chain uses TRBV7-8 and TRBJ1-2, with a weak D call TRBD1 (5 bases). The CDR3 totals 15 residues. CDR1 is SGHVS and CDR2 is FQNEAQ in the germline V gene. Trimming cost V 2 bases and J 5 bases, with 15 bases left between them. The CDR3: CASSLPPGRGYGYTF. As DNA, the CDR3 is TGTGCCAGCAGCTTACCCCCAGGGCGGGGTTATGGCTACACCTTC.

This clonotype was seen more than once but under ten times. The chain has TRBV20-1 and TRBJ2-5; TRBD2 might be the D (5 bases). The CDR3 length is 14 residues. Germline V CDR1 and CDR2: DFQATT, SNEGSKA (reference sequence). V was cut by 4 bases and J by 5 bases, with 17 bases left in between. CDR3 protein: CSAMLAELGETQYF. CDR3 nucleotide sequence: TGCAGTGCTATGCTAGCAGAATTAGGGGAGACCCAGTACTTC.

A few counts support this clonotype. V is TRBV6-2 or TRBV6-3 and J is TRBJ2-7; a weak D match, TRBD2 (6 bases). V was pared by 2 bases and J by 1 base, with 9 bases between. CDR1 MNHEY and CDR2 SVGEGT come from the germline V gene. The CDR3 is made up of 14 amino acids. The CDR3: CASSYLGGSYEQYF. CDR3 in DNA: TGTGCCAGCAGTTACCTGGGGGGATCCTACGAGCAGTACTTC.

This sequence joins TRBV28 and TRBJ2-3, with a possible D match to TRBD2 (7 bases). CDR1 is MDHEN and CDR2 is SYDVKM in the germline V gene. The CDR3 has 14 amino acids. Between the trimmed V and J ends, which lost 11 bases and 6 bases, there was a span of 21 bases. CDR3 loop: CAVLGGPQWDTQYF. For the CDR3, the DNA is TGTGCCGTGCTCGGGGGGCCTCAGTGGGATACGCAGTATTTT.

The rearrangement joins TRBV9 to TRBJ1-2; a weak D match, TRBD1 (5 bases). The CDR3 sequence is 13 residues long. Germline loops: CDR1 SGDLS, CDR2 YYNGEE. V lost 4 bases to trimming and J lost 4 bases, with 11 bases between them. The DNA of the CDR3 is TGTGCCAGCAGCCCTCGGGGGTTCTATGGCTACACCTTC. The encoded protein is CASSPRGFYGYTF.

V usage is TRBV7-3 and J usage is TRBJ2-3, with 9 nucleotides matching TRBD2. J gave up 1 base and V 2 bases, and 4 bases lay outside the gene matches. Germline lookup yields CDR1 SGHTA and CDR2 FQGTGA. The CDR3 has 16 residues. The CDR3 protein is CASSLVAGGGTDTQYF. The CDR3 DNA reads as TGTGCCAGCAGCTTAGTGGCGGGGGGGGGCACAGATACGCAGTATTTT.

This clonotype was seen many times. The chain recombines TRBV5-1 with TRBJ2-5; D is possibly TRBD2 (6 bases). The CDR3 extends over 12 amino acids. The germline V gene encodes CDR1 SGHRS and CDR2 YFSETQ. Trimming removed 6 bases at V and 2 bases at J, with 8 bases between. CDR3 nucleotides: TGCGCCAGCAAGGCGGGACAAGAGACCCAGTACTTC. This encodes CASKAGQETQYF.

This clonotype came up many times. This rearrangement joins TRBV7-2 to TRBJ2-1; no definite D call. CDR3 size: 15 residues. Germline V gene sequence: CDR1 SGHTA, CDR2 FQGNSA. Trimming pared 3 bases from V and 0 bases from J, leaving 9 bases between. The CDR3 DNA sequence: TGTGCCAGCAGCTTCAGCAGGAGCTCCTACAATGAGCAGTTCTTC. Protein product: CASSFSRSSYNEQFF. The full variable domain, its missing parts supplied by reference TRBV7-2 and TRBJ2-1, is GAGVSQSPSNKVTEKGKDVELRCDPISGHTALYWYRQSLGQGLEFLIYFQGNSAPDKSGLPSDRFSAERTGGSVSTLTIQRTQQEDSAVYLCASSFSRSSYNEQFFGPGTRLTVL.

Many counts were recorded for this clonotype. This rearrangement joins TRBV20-1 to TRBJ2-1; tentatively, D is TRBD2 (5 bases). Germline CDR1 is DFQATT and CDR2 is SNEGSKA (reference sequence). The V gene lost 1 base and the J gene lost 3 bases, with 10 bases spanning the gap. The CDR3 has 14 residues. CDR3 sequence (DNA): TGCAGTGCTAGAGTTCGGGGATTCTACAATGAGCAGTTCTTC. Amino acids: CSARVRGFYNEQFF.

This clonotype has at least ten counts. The chain carries TRBV7-9 and TRBJ2-1; 11 nucleotides agree with TRBD2. Per germline, CDR1 SEHNR and CDR2 FQNEAQ (reference sequence). The V and J ends lost 5 bases and 6 bases, in that order; junction bases with no gene match: 9. This CDR3 spans 16 amino acids. The CDR3 protein is CASSPPTSGILNEQFF. Written as DNA, the CDR3 is TGTGCCAGCAGCCCACCGACTAGCGGGATCCTCAATGAGCAGTTCTTC.

This clonotype was detected ten times or more. The rearrangement uses TRBV29-1 and TRBJ2-4; 7 nucleotides line up with TRBD1. This CDR3 is 15 amino acids long. Germline loops: CDR1 SQVTM, CDR2 ANQGSEA. V lost 6 bases and J lost 0; bases outside the gene matches: 8. This CDR3 reads CSVPGTDSAKNIQYF. In DNA form, the CDR3 reads TGCAGCGTGCCCGGGACAGATTCAGCCAAAAACATTCAGTACTTC.

This clonotype turned up a few times. This chain links TRBV2 with TRBJ2-4; D may correspond to TRBD1 or TRBD2 (6 bases each). Germline lookup yields CDR1 SNHLY and CDR2 FYNNEI. The V and J ends lost 5 bases and 0 bases respectively, with 20 bases between them. This CDR3 is built from 18 residues. The CDR3 loop is CASSLGGTEVIAKNIQYF. The CDR3 DNA follows: TGTGCCAGCAGTTTGGGGGGCACAGAAGTAATAGCCAAAAACATTCAGTACTTC.